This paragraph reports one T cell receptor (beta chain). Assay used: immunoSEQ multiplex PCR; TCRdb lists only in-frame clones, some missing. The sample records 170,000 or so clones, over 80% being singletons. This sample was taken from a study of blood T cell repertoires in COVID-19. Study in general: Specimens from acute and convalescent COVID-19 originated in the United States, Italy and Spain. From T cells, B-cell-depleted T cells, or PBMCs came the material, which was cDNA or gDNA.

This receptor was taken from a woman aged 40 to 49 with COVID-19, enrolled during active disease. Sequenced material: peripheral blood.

This CDR3 reads CASSESGLKPYF. The CDR3 DNA reads TGCGCCAGCAGTGAGTCAGGACTCAAGCCCTACTTC. The V call is TRBV10-1, the J call TRBJ2-7; maybe TRBD2 (5 bases). Germline V CDR1 and CDR2: WNHNN, SYGVQD (reference sequence). Trimming removed 0 bases at V and 13 bases at J, with 13 bases between. The CDR3 length is 12 residues.